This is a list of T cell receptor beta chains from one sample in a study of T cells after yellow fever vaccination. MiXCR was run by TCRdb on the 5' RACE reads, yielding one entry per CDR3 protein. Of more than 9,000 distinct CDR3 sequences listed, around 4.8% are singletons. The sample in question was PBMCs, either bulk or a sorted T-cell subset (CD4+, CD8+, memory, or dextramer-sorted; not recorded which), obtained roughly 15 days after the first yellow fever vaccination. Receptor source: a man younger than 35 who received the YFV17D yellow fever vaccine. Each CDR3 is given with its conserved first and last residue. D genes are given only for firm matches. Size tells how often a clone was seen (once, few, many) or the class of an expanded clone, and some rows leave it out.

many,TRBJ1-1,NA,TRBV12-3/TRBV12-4,TGTGCCAGCAGTTTATGGGGGTCTAACGAAGCTTTCTTT,CASSLWGSNEAFF
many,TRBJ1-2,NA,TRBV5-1,TGCGCCAGCAGCTCGGACTTCTATGGCTACACCTTC,CASSSDFYGYTF
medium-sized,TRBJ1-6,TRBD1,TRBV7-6,TGTGCCAGCAGCTCGGGACAGGGGAAAATCTCACCCCTCCACTTT,CASSSGQGKISPLHF
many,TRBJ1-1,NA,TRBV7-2,TGTGCCAGCAGCACCCAGGCGAACACTGAAGCTTTCTTT,CASSTQANTEAFF
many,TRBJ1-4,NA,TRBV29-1,TGCAGCGTGGTCCAGACCGACCTACAGGGAAAACTGTTTTTT,CSVVQTDLQGKLFF
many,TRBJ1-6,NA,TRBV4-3,TGCGCCAGCAGCCAGGGAGGGGGACACCATTCACCCCTCCACTTT,CASSQGGGHHSPLHF
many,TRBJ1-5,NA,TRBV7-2,TGTGCCAGCAGCCCTAGTCCCAGCCTCAATCAGCCCCAGCATTTT,CASSPSPSLNQPQHF
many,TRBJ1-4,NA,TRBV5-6,TGTGCCAGCAGCCAGATCGACAGGAATGAAAAACTGTTTTTT,CASSQIDRNEKLFF
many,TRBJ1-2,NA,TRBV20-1,TGCAGTGCTAGCGAGGGGTTGAGTGGCTACACCTTC,CSASEGLSGYTF
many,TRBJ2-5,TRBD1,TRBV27,TGTGCCAGCAGTAAACGGGGACAGATCCAAGAGACCCAGTACTTC,CASSKRGQIQETQYF
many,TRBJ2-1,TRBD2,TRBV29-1,TGCAGCGTTGATCTCCAGCGGGGAGACAATGAGCAGTTCTTC,CSVDLQRGDNEQFF
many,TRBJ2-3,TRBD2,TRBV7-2,TGTGCCAGCAGCCTAGGGACTAGTAGATCAGATACGCAGTATTTT,CASSLGTSRSDTQYF
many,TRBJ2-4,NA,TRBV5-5,TGTGCCAGCAGCCCCAGGGTCTTACTAGCCAAAAACATTCAGTACTTC,CASSPRVLLAKNIQYF
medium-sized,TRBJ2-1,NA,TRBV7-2,TGTGCCAGCAGCTACCAGGGGGGAGACGAGCAGTTCTTC,CASSYQGGDEQFF
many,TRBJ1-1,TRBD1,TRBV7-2,TGTGCCAGCAGCCCCCGGACAGGGGGGTTCACTGAAGCTTTCTTT,CASSPRTGGFTEAFF
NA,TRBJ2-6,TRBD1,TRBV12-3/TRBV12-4,TGTGCCTGCTGTTTCACTCGTGGGACAGGGTTTTCTGGGGCCAACGTCCTGACTTTC,CACCFTRGTGFSGANVLTF
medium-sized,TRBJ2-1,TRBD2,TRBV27,TGTGCCAGCAGTTCCCGGACTAGCGGGGGTGCTGAGCAGTTCTTC,CASSSRTSGGAEQFF
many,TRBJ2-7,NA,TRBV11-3,TGTGCCAGCAGCTTAGGTCCGGGAAAGCAGTACTTC,CASSLGPGKQYF
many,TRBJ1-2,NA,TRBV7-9,TGTGCCAGCAACCCGGTGGAGGGGACCCAAGGCTACACCTTC,CASNPVEGTQGYTF
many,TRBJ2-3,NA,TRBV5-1,TGCGCCAGCGAACTCGGGGGGCGCACAGATACGCAGTATTTT,CASELGGRTDTQYF
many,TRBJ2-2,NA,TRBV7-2,TGTGCCAGCAGCTTTATCACCACCGGGGAGCTGTTTTTT,CASSFITTGELFF
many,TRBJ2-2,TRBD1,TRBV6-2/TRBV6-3,TGTGCCAGCAGTTTCAAAGTCGGGACAGCCACCGGGGAGCTGTTTTTT,CASSFKVGTATGELFF
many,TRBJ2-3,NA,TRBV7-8,TGTGCCAGCAGCTTAACCGGTCAGAGACGCACAGATACGCAGTATTTT,CASSLTGQRRTDTQYF
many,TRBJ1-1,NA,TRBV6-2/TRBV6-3,TGTGCCAGCAGTTACTACAGTTTGAACACTGAAGCTTTCTTT,CASSYYSLNTEAFF
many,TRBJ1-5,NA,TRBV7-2,TGTGCCAGCAGCTTAGAGGGGTTTCAGCCCCAGCATTTT,CASSLEGFQPQHF
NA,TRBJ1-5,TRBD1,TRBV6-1,TGTGCCAGCAGGACAGGGTCCTTCAATCAGCCCCAGCATTTT,CASRTGSFNQPQHF
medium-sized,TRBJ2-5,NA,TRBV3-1,TGTGCCAGCAGCCAGGGGGGCCAAGAGACCCAGTACTTC,CASSQGGQETQYF
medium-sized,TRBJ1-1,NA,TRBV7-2,TGTGCCAGCAGCCGACAGCAGAACACTGAAGCTTTCTTT,CASSRQQNTEAFF
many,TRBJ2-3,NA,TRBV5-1,TGCGCCAGCAGCCCTAGCTTGAGTGATACGCAGTATTTT,CASSPSLSDTQYF
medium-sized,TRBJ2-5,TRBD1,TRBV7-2,TGTGCCAGCAGCCCCTCGGGACAGCCCCAAGAGACCCAGTACTTC,CASSPSGQPQETQYF
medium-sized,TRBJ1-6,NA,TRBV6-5,TGTGCCAGCAGTTACGCTGGGTCGGGCGATAATTCACCCCTCCACTTT,CASSYAGSGDNSPLHF
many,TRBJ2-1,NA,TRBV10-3,TGTGCCATCAGGCAACAGGGTGTAACGGACAATGAGCAGTTCTTC,CAIRQQGVTDNEQFF
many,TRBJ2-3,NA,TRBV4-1,TGCGCCAGCAGCCACGACCAGGGGCCGCAGTATTTT,CASSHDQGPQYF
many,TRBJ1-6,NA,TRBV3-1,TGTGCCAGCAGCCAAGAATCCGGGGTTGGTTCACCCCTCCACTTT,CASSQESGVGSPLHF
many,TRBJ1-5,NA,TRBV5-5,TGTGCCAGCAGCTTCTCCAGGGAGGAGCCCCAGCATTTT,CASSFSREEPQHF
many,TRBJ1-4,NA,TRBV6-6,TGTGCCAGCAGTGGGCAGGTATCTGAAAAACTGTTTTTT,CASSGQVSEKLFF
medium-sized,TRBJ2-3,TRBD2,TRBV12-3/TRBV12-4,TGTGCCAGCACCGCGGGGGTCCTCGCTAGCACAGATACGCAGTATTTT,CASTAGVLASTDTQYF
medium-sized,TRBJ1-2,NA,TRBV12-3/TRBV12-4,TGTGCCAGCAGTTGGGGGGGTGGCTACACCTTC,CASSWGGGYTF
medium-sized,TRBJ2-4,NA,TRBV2,TGTGCCAGCAGTGAAGCGCTTCAAGGGACTCTAATGTACTTC,CASSEALQGTLMYF
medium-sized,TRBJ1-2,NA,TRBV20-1,TGCAGTGCTAGAGCTCCGAGCTATGGCTACACCTTC,CSARAPSYGYTF
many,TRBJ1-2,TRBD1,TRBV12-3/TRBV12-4,TGTGCCAGCAGTCTGACAGGGTTTGGCTACACCTTC,CASSLTGFGYTF
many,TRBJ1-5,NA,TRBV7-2,TGTGCCAGCAGCCTCAACCAGCCCCAGCATTTT,CASSLNQPQHF
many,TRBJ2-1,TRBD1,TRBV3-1,TGTGCCAGCAGCCAAGTGGGGACAGGGAGTGAGCAGTTCTTC,CASSQVGTGSEQFF
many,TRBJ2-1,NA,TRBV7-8,TGTGCCAGCAGCTTTCGGGGGGCCTCCTACAATGAGCAGTTCTTC,CASSFRGASYNEQFF
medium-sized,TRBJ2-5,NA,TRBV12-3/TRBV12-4,TGTGCCAGCAGTTCGGGGACCAGGAGGGCCGGCGAGACCCAGTACTTC,CASSSGTRRAGETQYF
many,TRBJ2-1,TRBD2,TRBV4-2,TGTGCCAGCAGCCCCCTCGGGACTAGCGGGGGAGAATCGCAGTTCTTC,CASSPLGTSGGESQFF
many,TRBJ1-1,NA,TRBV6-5,TGTGCCAGCAGTTACGATCAGGGGCGAGGGACTTTCTTT,CASSYDQGRGTFF
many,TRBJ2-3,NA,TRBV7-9,TGTGCCAGCAGCTCAGACCGGGGTAGCACAGATACGCAGTATTTT,CASSSDRGSTDTQYF
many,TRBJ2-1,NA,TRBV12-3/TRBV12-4,TGTGCCAGCAGTCCGGGACCTCCGACGGGGCAGTTCTTC,CASSPGPPTGQFF
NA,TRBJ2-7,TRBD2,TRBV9,TGTGCCAGCAGCGTAACTAGCGGGAGCTACGAGCAGTACTTC,CASSVTSGSYEQYF
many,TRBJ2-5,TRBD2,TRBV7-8,TGTGCCAGCAGCTCGGGACTAGAGTTAGAGACCCAGTACTTC,CASSSGLELETQYF